A selection of T cell receptor beta chains follows, all from one sample in a study of PD-L1 blockade in urothelial cancer. The data were produced by immunoSEQ multiplex PCR, yet TCRdb's version contains in-frame clones alone and is incomplete. The sample lists some 44,000 clones, 70% to 90% occurring once. Here the sequenced sample was PBMCs, taken around atezolizumab (anti-PD-L1) treatment. The receptor source for this set is a man aged 55 to 70 with urothelial cancer. Each CDR3 is given with its conserved first and last residue. A D gene is named only where the DNA matches it firmly. The size field is filled for only some rows; it gives once, few, many or a size class.

TRBJ2-7 | - | 11 | TRBD1 | TRBV5-6 | CASRQGVEQYF | TGTGCCAGCCGACAGGGGGTCGAGCAGTACTTC
TRBJ1-1 | - | 15 | TRBD1 | TRBV5-1 | CASSLGDRGPTEAFF | TGCGCCAGCAGCTTGGGAGACAGGGGTCCCACTGAAGCTTTCTTT
TRBJ2-7 | - | 17 | TRBD1 | TRBV7-6 | CASSFVSTGTGPHEQYF | TGTGCCAGCAGCTTTGTCTCAACCGGGACAGGGCCTCACGAGCAGTACTTC
TRBJ2-1 | - | 14 | - | TRBV7-9 | CASSKTGQINEQFF | TGTGCCAGCAGCAAAACCGGACAAATTAATGAGCAGTTCTTC
TRBJ1-2 | few | 14 | - | TRBV13 | CASSPGQKNYGYTF | TGTGCCAGCAGCCCAGGACAGAAAAACTATGGCTACACCTTC
TRBJ1-6 | - | 13 | - | TRBV21-1 | CAPRGPYNSPLHF | TGTGCCCCCAGGGGGCCCTATAATTCACCCCTCCACTTT
TRBJ1-1 | - | 15 | TRBD1 | TRBV5-1 | CASSSGQVMNTEAFF | TGCGCCAGCAGCTCCGGACAGGTTATGAACACTGAAGCTTTCTTT
TRBJ1-3 | - | 16 | - | TRBV6-5 | CASSYSNTPSGNTIYF | TGTGCCAGCAGTTACTCGAATACACCCTCTGGAAACACCATATATTTT
TRBJ2-7 | - | 14 | - | TRBV5-1 | CASSWRQDTYEQYF | TGCGCCAGCAGCTGGAGACAGGATACCTACGAGCAGTACTTC
TRBJ2-2 | - | 13 | - | TRBV7-8 | CASSPTGTGELFF | TGTGCCAGCAGCCCCACAGGGACCGGGGAGCTGTTTTTT
TRBJ2-1 | - | 14 | TRBD2 | TRBV7-2 | CASGSGLAPNEQFF | TGTGCCAGCGGCTCTGGACTAGCCCCCAATGAGCAGTTCTTC
TRBJ2-7 | - | 14 | TRBD2 | TRBV29-1 | CSVPLGTSYDEQYF | TGCAGCGTCCCCCTCGGGACTAGCTACGACGAGCAGTACTTC
TRBJ1-6 | - | 16 | - | TRBV21-1 | CASSIYRQDPSTPLHF | TGTGCCAGCAGCATCTACCGACAGGACCCCTCGACACCCCTCCACTTT
TRBJ2-2 | - | 16 | - | TRBV7-9 | CASSLAVLTGGGELFF | TGTGCCAGCAGCTTAGCGGTCCTAACTGGAGGCGGGGAGCTGTTTTTT
TRBJ1-2 | - | 11 | - | TRBV29-1 | CSVEGGEGYTF | TGCAGCGTTGAGGGAGGGGAGGGCTACACCTTC